This T cell receptor beta chain is drawn from a study of blood T cell repertoires in COVID-19. The overall study: The origin of the acute and convalescent COVID-19 samples was the United States, Italy and Spain. The cDNA or gDNA used as material had been derived from T cells, B-cell-depleted T cells, or PBMCs.

Authors' analysis steps: Amplification with reference gene primers provided the estimates of nucleated cell counts. Assay used: immunoSEQ multiplex PCR; TCRdb lists only in-frame clones, some missing. D and trimming were read from the DNA, whereas the V and J calls and clone size are those reported in that table. The sample records fewer than 90,000 clones, about 87% being singletons. The sample comprised peripheral blood. This clonotype was obtained from a man aged 60-69 years with acute or convalescent COVID-19.

The CDR3, as DNA: TGTGCCTGGACTACCGGACTAGCGGGACTGGGAGAGACCCAGTACTTC. Amino acids: CAWTTGLAGLGETQYF. The chain couples TRBV30 to TRBJ2-5; 12 bases agree with TRBD2. The CDR3 covers 16 residues. Trimming at V came to 4 bases and at J to 4 bases, leaving 10 bases not matched to a gene. Germline CDR1 GTSNPN, CDR2 SVGIG (reference sequence).